The 25 T cell receptor beta chains in this list originate from one sample, sequenced in a study of T cells in Graves' hyperthyroidism and ophthalmopathy. Amplification targeted TCR beta CDR3 regions from RNA transcripts. TCR CDR3 underwent first-round RT-PCR with the HTBI primer set. TCRdb re-called the multiplex PCR reads with MiXCR, one entry per CDR3 protein. Among over 700,000 distinct CDR3 sequences listed, 35% were seen once. Material for sequencing was blood. The receptors were sampled from a middle-aged woman with Graves' hyperthyroidism.

This clonotype has more than one count but fewer than ten. CDR3 amino acids: CASSPSDRGLNEQYF. The CDR3 DNA reads as TGTGCCAGCAGCCCCTCGGACAGGGGCCTTAACGAGCAGTACTTC. The chain employs TRBV7-2 and TRBJ2-7, with 9 bases that match TRBD1. J gave up 5 bases and V 5 bases, and 10 bases lay outside the gene matches. CDR3 size: 15 residues. Germline-derived CDR1 and CDR2 are SGHTA and FQGNSA.

In its sample, this clonotype was seen a few times. The V and J genes are TRBV19 and TRBJ1-4; D perhaps matches TRBD1 (5 bases). The germline V and J ends were trimmed by 1 base and 4 bases, with 10 bases remaining between them. The CDR3 sequence is 15 residues long. The germline V gene encodes CDR1 LNHDA and CDR2 SQIVND (reference sequence). In DNA form, the CDR3 reads TGTGCCAGTAGTATAGTCCGGGGCCTTAATGAAAAACTGTTTTTT. Translation: CASSIVRGLNEKLFF.

About this clonotype: One junction end disagrees with the germline gene, perhaps due to a read error. The chain employs TRBV7-9 and TRBJ2-7; 8 bases map to TRBD1. This CDR3 has 16 residues. Germline CDR1 and CDR2: SEHNR and FQNEAQ (reference sequence). CDR3 nucleotide sequence: TGTGCCAGCAGCTTGGATGGGACAGGAGCTACCTACGGGCAGTACTTC. It encodes CASSLDGTGATYGQYF.

This clonotype was counted at least ten times. The gene calls are TRBV2 and TRBJ2-5; the D gene is possibly TRBD2 (5 bases). There are 15 residues in the CDR3. Germline V gene data show CDR1 as SNHLY and CDR2 as FYNNEI. With 3 bases removed from V and 3 bases from J, the gap between germline ends came to 14 bases. The CDR3 DNA follows: TGTGCCAGCAGTGACCTGGACTTTTCGAAAGAGACCCAGTACTTC. Translated: CASSDLDFSKETQYF.

This clonotype appeared a few times. A read error may account for a junction end that differs from germline. This chain joins TRBV10-3 and TRBJ1-1; D gene ambiguous. The CDR3 extends over 14 amino acids. Germline loops: CDR1 ENHRY, CDR2 SYGVKD. CDR3 amino acids: CASSELGLGTEAFF. The CDR3 DNA reads TGTGCCAGCAGTGAACTGGGGTTGGGCACTGAAGCTTTCTTT.

The chain uses TRBV6-1 and TRBJ2-5, with 14 bases identical to TRBD2. The CDR3 is 16 amino acids. The germline CDR1 and CDR2 sequences are MNHNS and SASEGT. V was clipped by 6 bases and J by 4 bases; unmatched bases: 7. The CDR3 DNA reads as TGTGCCAGCAGCACGGGACTAGCGGGAGTTCGAGAGACCCAGTACTTC. This translates into CASSTGLAGVRETQYF.

This clonotype was seen a few times. V usage is TRBV4-1 and J usage is TRBJ2-7, with D possibly being TRBD1 (6 bases). Deletions cut 1 base from V and 3 bases from J, with 13 bases between. This CDR3 has 15 amino acids. Germline CDR1 MGHRA, CDR2 YSYEKL. The CDR3 DNA sequence: TGCGCCAGCAGCCAAGTGACAGGCCTTCACTACGAGCAGTACTTC. Translating it yields CASSQVTGLHYEQYF.

The V and J genes are TRBV5-4 and TRBJ1-4; TRBD1 agrees at 8 bases. The CDR3 length is 15 residues. V shed 3 bases, J shed 6 bases, and the junction held 7 bases outside the gene matches. Looked up from germline, CDR1 is SGHNT and CDR2 is YYREEE (reference sequence). CDR3 loop: CASSSWTGSDEKLFF. CDR3 DNA: TGTGCCAGCAGCTCCTGGACAGGGTCTGATGAAAAACTGTTTTTT.

The V and J genes are TRBV25-1 and TRBJ2-7; perhaps TRBD1 as D (5 bases). Germline values: CDR1 MGHDK, CDR2 SYGVNS. The CDR3 sequence is 16 residues long. V dropped 4 bases and J dropped 7 bases, with 23 bases sitting between them. CDR3 nucleotide sequence: TGTGCCAGCAGTGCATCCCCGGACACCGCTTATCGGGAGCAGTACTTC. Protein sequence: CASSASPDTAYREQYF.

Details on this clonotype: A much larger clone lies a single base off, so this may be a read error. The genes are TRBV10-2 and TRBJ2-7, with D perhaps being TRBD1 or TRBD2 (5 bases each). The CDR3 sequence is 12 residues long. Germline CDR1 and CDR2: WSHSY and SAAADI. V was pared by 10 bases and J by 5 bases, with 15 bases between. The CDR3 sequence: CAIRDQYHEQYF. The CDR3 DNA reads as TGCGCCATCCGGGACCAGTACCACGAGCAGTACTTC.

The chain uses TRBV25-1 and TRBJ2-7; TRBD1 agrees at 8 bases. Germline values: CDR1 MGHDK, CDR2 SYGVNS. The V segment lost 5 bases and the J segment 4 bases; nucleotides outside the gene matches: 13. The CDR3 totals 16 residues. Written as DNA, the CDR3 is TGTGCCAGCAGTTTACCCCTCGGACAGGGAGCTTACGAGCAGTACTTC. This gives the protein CASSLPLGQGAYEQYF.

About this clonotype: This sequence may be a read error, since a much larger clone differs from it by one base. The chain employs TRBV10-1 and TRBJ1-1; D gene ambiguous. Trimming took off 2 bases at V and 3 bases at J, with 13 bases between the two ends. The CDR3 sequence is 15 residues long. CDR1 WNHNN and CDR2 SYGVQD come from the germline V gene (reference sequence). CDR3 DNA sequence: TGCGCCAGCAGTGAGGCTCTAAGTGGGTACACTGAAGCTTTCTTT. Translation gives CASSEALSGYTEAFF.

With respect to this clonotype: This may stem from a read error, because a much larger clone lies one nucleotide away. The rearrangement joins TRBV7-7 to TRBJ2-5; 11 bases map to TRBD2. The CDR3 loop spans 15 amino acids. Germline V gene data show CDR1 as SSHAT and CDR2 as FNYEAQ (reference sequence). CDR3 region: CASSPGLADGETQYF. The DNA of the CDR3 is TGTGCTAGCAGCCCGGGACTAGCGGACGGGGAGACCCAGTACTTC. The whole variable domain, filled in from reference TRBV7-7 and TRBJ2-5, reads GAGVSQSPRYKVTKRGQDVTLRCDPISSHATLYWYQQALGQGPEFLTYFNYEAQPDKSGLPSDRFSAERPEGSISTLTIQRTEQRDSAMYRCASSPGLADGETQYFGPGTRLLVL.

In its sample, this clonotype was seen many times. V is TRBV6-5 and J is TRBJ1-2, with D perhaps TRBD1 (5 bases). Germline CDR1 is MNHEY and CDR2 is SVGAGI. This CDR3 region has 14 residues. The V and J ends lost 6 bases and 7 bases respectively, with 18 bases between them. CDR3 coding DNA: TGTGCCAGCAGCCAAGGTGTCAGGGAGGTTGGCTACACCTTC. Amino acids: CASSQGVREVGYTF.

The chain joins TRBV20-1 to TRBJ2-1; no definite D call. The DNA matches TRBJ2-7 better at its end, which makes the J call doubtful. CDR1 and CDR2 from the germline V gene are DFQATT and SNEGSKA (reference sequence). The CDR3 is 12 residues long. CDR3 in DNA: TGCAGTGCTGCTAGTTCCCCCAATGAGCAGTACTTC. Translating gives CSAASSPNEQYF.

Only a few counts were recorded for this clonotype. The chain recombines TRBV9 with TRBJ1-2; 8 nucleotides align to TRBD1. The CDR3 loop spans 15 amino acids. The V gene end was trimmed by 0 bases and the J gene end by 4 bases; junction bases not matched to a gene: 5. Per the germline V gene, CDR1 is SGDLS and CDR2 is YYNGEE. The CDR3 DNA reads TGTGCCAGCAGCGTAGCTCCAGGGGGCGTCTATGGCTACACCTTC. Residues: CASSVAPGGVYGYTF.

Comments on this clonotype: This is likely a read error, given that the CDR3 carries no conserved phenylalanine or tryptophan at its end. The chain joins TRBV2 to TRBJ1-1, with D unclear. Trimming pared 2 bases from V and 1 base from J, leaving 8 bases between. Per germline, CDR1 SNHLY and CDR2 FYNNEI. The CDR3 covers 14 residues. CDR3 nucleotides: TGTGCCAGCAGTGAAATTTGGGGGAACACTGAAGCTTTCCTT. It encodes CASSEIWGNTEAFL.

A word on this clonotype: A read error may explain this, as a much larger clone is one base away. J is TRBJ2-5 and V is TRBV20-1, with 10 bases aligning to TRBD2. Germline V gene data show CDR1 as DFQATT and CDR2 as SNEGSKA (reference sequence). V lost 8 bases to trimming and J lost 4 bases; unmatched junction nucleotides: 10. The CDR3 loop spans 14 amino acids. The CDR3 protein is CSSDAGTSAETQYF. The CDR3 DNA is TGCAGTTCGGATGCCGGGACTAGCGCAGAGACCCAGTACTTC.

Concerning this clonotype itself: Possible read error: a much larger clone is one base away. CDR3 in amino acids: CASSEGTGLAGDERYF. The CDR3, as DNA: TGTGCCAGCAGTGAAGGGACGGGACTAGCGGGAGACGAGCGGTACTTC. The chain has TRBV2 and TRBJ2-7, with TRBD2 identical over 14 bases. The germline V gene encodes CDR1 SNHLY and CDR2 FYNNEI. This CDR3 spans 16 amino acids.

The CDR3 nucleotides read TGTGCCAGCAGCTTGAATCTACAGGGGGGAGAGCAGTACTTC. Amino acid sequence: CASSLNLQGGEQYF. This chain links TRBV7-2 with TRBJ2-7; 8 bases agree with TRBD1. The germline gives CDR1 SGHTA, CDR2 FQGNSA. V gave up 3 bases and J gave up 7 bases; unmatched junction bases: 8. This CDR3 has 14 residues.

This clonotype has just a few counts. The chain combines TRBV11-1 with TRBJ1-1; TRBD1 might be the D (6 bases). Trimming stripped 6 bases from V and 8 bases from J, with 13 bases between. Germline V gene lookup returns CDR1 SGHAT and CDR2 FQDESV (reference sequence). This CDR3 contains 12 residues. CDR3 amino acids: CASRIQGMEAFF. Written as DNA, the CDR3 is TGTGCCAGCAGGATACAGGGCATGGAAGCTTTCTTT. Complete variable domain (other parts from reference TRBV11-1 and TRBJ1-1): EAEVAQSPRYKITEKSQAVAFWCDPISGHATLYWYRQILGQGPELLVQFQDESVVDDSQLPKDRFSAERLKGVDSTLKIQPAELGDSAMYLCASRIQGMEAFFGQGTRLTVV.

As to this clonotype: Germline and junction disagree at one end, which may indicate a read error. The CDR3 bases are TGTGCCAGCAGTGCGGGAAGCTCTGGAAACACCATGTATTTT. Translation gives CASSAGSSGNTMYF. The V and J genes are TRBV12-3 or TRBV12-4 and TRBJ1-3; D is unclear. CDR3 size: 14 residues.

To note about this clonotype: A much bigger clone sits one base away, suggesting this may be a read error. This rearrangement joins TRBV20-1 to TRBJ1-4; TRBD1 might be the D (5 bases). The CDR3 spans 13 residues. Germline V gene data show CDR1 as DFQATT and CDR2 as SNEGSKA (reference sequence). The V and J ends lost 1 base and 8 bases respectively, with 11 bases between them. CDR3 residues: CSARALGTEKLFF. The CDR3 region has the DNA TGCAGTGCTAGAGCCCTCGGGACGGAAAAACTGTTTTTT.

The rearrangement uses TRBV15 and TRBJ1-2, with unresolved D. Trimming left V 1 base short and J 2 bases short, with 8 bases between. Germline V lookup: CDR1 LNHNV, CDR2 YYDKDF (reference sequence). This CDR3 spans 14 amino acids. CDR3 in DNA: TGTGCCACCAGCAGAGCAGTCGGCAACTATGGCTACACCTTC. Translation gives CATSRAVGNYGYTF.

Of note for this clonotype: A read error may explain this, as a much larger clone is one base away. The chain uses TRBV5-6 and TRBJ1-2; D remains unclear. The germline CDR1 and CDR2 sequences are SGHDT and YYEEEE. The CDR3 covers 12 residues. Here the CDR3 DNA reads TGTGCCAGCAGCCCAAGATTCGATGGCCACACCTTC. Residues: CASSPRFDGHTF.